This paragraph covers one T cell receptor (beta chain) sequence. This table comes from immunoSEQ multiplex PCR, and its TCRdb copy is limited to in-frame clones, with some not included. The sample consists of under 450,000 clones, around 90% of them appearing once. This record comes from a study of control samples from healthy donors and cancer patients. J was trimmed by 7 bases and V by 4 bases; bases with no gene match: 7. CDR3 length: 15 residues. Germline V gene lookup returns CDR1 MNHEY and CDR2 SMNVEV (reference sequence). The V call is TRBV27, the J call TRBJ1-4; 9 bases fit TRBD1. Sequencing used PBMCs. The receptor was derived from a middle-aged man with head and neck cancer. CDR3 coding DNA: TGTGCCAGCAGTTCCTGGACAGGGGACGGTGAAAAACTGTTTTTT. It is translated as CASSSWTGDGEKLFF.